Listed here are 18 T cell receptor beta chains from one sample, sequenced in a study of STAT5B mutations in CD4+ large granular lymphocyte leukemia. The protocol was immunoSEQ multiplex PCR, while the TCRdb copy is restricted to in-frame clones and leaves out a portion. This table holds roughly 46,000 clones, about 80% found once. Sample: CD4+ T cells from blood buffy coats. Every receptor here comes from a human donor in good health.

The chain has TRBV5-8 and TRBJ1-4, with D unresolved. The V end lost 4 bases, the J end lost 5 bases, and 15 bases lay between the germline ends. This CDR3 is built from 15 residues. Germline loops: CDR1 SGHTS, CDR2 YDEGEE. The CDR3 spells CASSVQNHWNEKLFF. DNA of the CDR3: TGTGCCAGCAGCGTACAGAATCACTGGAATGAAAAACTGTTTTTT.

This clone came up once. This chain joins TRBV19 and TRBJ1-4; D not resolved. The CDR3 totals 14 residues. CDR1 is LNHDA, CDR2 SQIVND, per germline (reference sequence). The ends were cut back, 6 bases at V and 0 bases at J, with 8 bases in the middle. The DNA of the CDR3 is TGTGCCAGTAGGGTGACTGCAACTAATGAAAAACTGTTTTTT. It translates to CASRVTATNEKLFF.

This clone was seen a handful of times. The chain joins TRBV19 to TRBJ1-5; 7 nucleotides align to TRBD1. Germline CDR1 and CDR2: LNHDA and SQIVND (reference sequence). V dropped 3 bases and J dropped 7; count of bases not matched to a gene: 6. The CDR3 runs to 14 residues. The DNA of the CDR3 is TGTGCCAGTAGTATTGGCAGGGGGGACCAGCCCCAGCATTTT. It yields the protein CASSIGRGDQPQHF.

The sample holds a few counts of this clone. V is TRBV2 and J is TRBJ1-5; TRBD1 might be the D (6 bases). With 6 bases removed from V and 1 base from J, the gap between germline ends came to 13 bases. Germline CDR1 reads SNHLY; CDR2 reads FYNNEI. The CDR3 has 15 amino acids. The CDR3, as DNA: TGTGCCAGCAGCGAACAGGGTGCGAGCAATCAGCCCCAGCATTTT. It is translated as CASSEQGASNQPQHF.

CDR3 region: CASSRRDRGGGYTF. DNA for the CDR3: TGTGCCAGCAGCCGCCGGGACAGGGGTGGAGGCTACACCTTC. This chain connects TRBV5-6 to TRBJ1-2; 10 bases map to TRBD1. CDR1 SGHDT and CDR2 YYEEEE come from the germline V gene. The CDR3 length is 14 residues. With 4 bases clipped from V and 8 bases from J, the junction kept 8 bases outside the gene matches.

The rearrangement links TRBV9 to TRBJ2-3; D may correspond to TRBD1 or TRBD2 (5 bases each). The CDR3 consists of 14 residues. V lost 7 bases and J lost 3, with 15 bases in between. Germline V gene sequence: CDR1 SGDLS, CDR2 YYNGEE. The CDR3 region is CASVRDPSTDTQYF. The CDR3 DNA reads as TGTGCCAGCGTCCGGGACCCTAGTACAGATACGCAGTATTTT.

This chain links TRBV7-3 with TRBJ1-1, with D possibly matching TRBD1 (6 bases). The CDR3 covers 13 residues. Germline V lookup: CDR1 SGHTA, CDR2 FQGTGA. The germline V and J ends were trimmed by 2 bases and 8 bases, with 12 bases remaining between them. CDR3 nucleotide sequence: TGTGCCAGCAGCTTAGGGGCGGACAGAGAAGCTTTCTTT. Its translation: CASSLGADREAFF.

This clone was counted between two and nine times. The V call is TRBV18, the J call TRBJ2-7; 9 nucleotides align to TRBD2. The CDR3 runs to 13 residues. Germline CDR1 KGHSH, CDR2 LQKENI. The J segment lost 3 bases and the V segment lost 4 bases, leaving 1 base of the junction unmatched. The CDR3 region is CASSRGGVYEQYF. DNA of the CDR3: TGTGCCAGCTCACGCGGGGGGGTCTACGAGCAGTACTTC.

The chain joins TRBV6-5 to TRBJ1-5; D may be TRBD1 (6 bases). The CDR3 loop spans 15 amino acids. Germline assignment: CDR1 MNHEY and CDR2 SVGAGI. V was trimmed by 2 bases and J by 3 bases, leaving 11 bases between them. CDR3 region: CASSYDGGSNQPQHF. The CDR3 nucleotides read TGTGCCAGCAGTTACGATGGGGGCTCCAATCAGCCCCAGCATTTT.

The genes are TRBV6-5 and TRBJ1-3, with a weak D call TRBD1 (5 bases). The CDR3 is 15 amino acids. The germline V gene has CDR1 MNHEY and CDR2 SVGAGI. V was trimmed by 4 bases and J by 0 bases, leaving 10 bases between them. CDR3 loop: CASSFRASSGNTIYF. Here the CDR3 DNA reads TGTGCCAGCAGTTTCAGGGCGAGCTCTGGAAACACCATATATTTT.

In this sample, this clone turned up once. CDR3 sequence: CASSSQREGLYEQYF. The DNA for the CDR3 is TGTGCCAGCAGCTCACAGCGGGAGGGCCTGTACGAGCAGTACTTC. This sequence joins TRBV27 and TRBJ2-7; the match to TRBD2 covers 10 bases. CDR3 size: 15 residues. Germline values: CDR1 MNHEY, CDR2 SMNVEV (reference sequence). Trimming removed 6 bases from V and 4 bases from J; junction bases left unmatched: 9.

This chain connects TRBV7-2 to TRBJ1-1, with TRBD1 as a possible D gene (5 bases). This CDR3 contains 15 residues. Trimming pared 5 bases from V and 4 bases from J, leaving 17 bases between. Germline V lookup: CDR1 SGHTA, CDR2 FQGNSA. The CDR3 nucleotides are TGTGCCAGCAGCCCGGAAAGCCGGGGCATCACTGAAGCTTTCTTT. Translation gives CASSPESRGITEAFF.

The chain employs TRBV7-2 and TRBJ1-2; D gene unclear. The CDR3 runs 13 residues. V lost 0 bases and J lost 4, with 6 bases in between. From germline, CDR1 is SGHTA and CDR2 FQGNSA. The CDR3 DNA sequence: TGTGCCAGCAGCTTAGCTGCAGCCTATGGCTACACCTTC. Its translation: CASSLAAAYGYTF. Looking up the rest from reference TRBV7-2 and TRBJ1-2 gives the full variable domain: GAGVSQSPSNKVTEKGKDVELRCDPISGHTALYWYRQSLGQGLEFLIYFQGNSAPDKSGLPSDRFSAERTGGSVSTLTIQRTQQEDSAVYLCASSLAAAYGYTFGSGTRLTVV.

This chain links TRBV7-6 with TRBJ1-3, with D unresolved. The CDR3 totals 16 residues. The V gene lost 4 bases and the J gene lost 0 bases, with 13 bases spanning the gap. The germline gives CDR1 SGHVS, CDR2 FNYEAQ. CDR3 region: CASSSLDSNSGNTIYF. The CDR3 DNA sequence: TGTGCCAGCAGCTCACTGGACTCCAACTCTGGAAACACCATATATTTT. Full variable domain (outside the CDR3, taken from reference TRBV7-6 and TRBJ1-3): GAGVSQSPRYKVTKRGQDVALRCDPISGHVSLYWYRQALGQGPEFLTYFNYEAQQDKSGLPNDRFSAERPEGSISTLTIQRTEQRDSAMYRCASSSLDSNSGNTIYFGEGSWLTVV.

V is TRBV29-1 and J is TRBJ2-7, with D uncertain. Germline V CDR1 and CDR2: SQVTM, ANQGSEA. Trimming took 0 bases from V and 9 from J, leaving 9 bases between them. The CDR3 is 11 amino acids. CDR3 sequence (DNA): TGCAGCGTTGAAGACGGCAGAGGGCAGTACTTC. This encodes CSVEDGRGQYF.

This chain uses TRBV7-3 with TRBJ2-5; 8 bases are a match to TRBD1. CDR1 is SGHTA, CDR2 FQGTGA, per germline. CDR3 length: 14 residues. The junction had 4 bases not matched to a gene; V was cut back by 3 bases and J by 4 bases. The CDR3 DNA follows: TGTGCCAGCAGCTTTGGACAGGGCAGAGAGACCCAGTACTTC. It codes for CASSFGQGRETQYF.

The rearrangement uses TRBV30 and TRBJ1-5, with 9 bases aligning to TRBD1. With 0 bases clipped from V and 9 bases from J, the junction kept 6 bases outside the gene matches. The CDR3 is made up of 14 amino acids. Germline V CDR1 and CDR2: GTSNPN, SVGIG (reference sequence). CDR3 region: CAWSVHRGRGPQHF. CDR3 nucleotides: TGTGCCTGGAGTGTACACAGGGGGCGGGGGCCCCAGCATTTT.

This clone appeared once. The CDR3 protein is CASTRDTGSYNEQFF. CDR3 bases: TGTGCCAGCACCCGGGACACGGGCTCCTACAATGAGCAGTTCTTC. The chain carries TRBV6-1 and TRBJ2-1, with a weak D call TRBD1 (6 bases). The V gene lost 7 bases and the J gene lost 0 bases, with 13 bases spanning the gap. The V gene's germline CDR1 is MNHNS and CDR2 SASEGT. The CDR3 has 15 residues.